The clone carrying this TCR beta chain was observed many times. The data are from a study of T cells after yellow fever vaccination. Study as a whole: Sorting on CD3, CD45RA, CCR7 and CD95 yielded EM, EMRA, CM and Tscm memory subsets. Study observations and caveats: Though it reached lower strength, the secondary response hit its peak faster, day 5 versus 15. Booster samples showed a return of most primary-vaccination clones (approximately 96% CD4, approximately 88% CD8). Researchers noted that a small share of clonotypes showed up in both CD4 and CD8 compartments.

Germline assignment: CDR1 SGHTA and CDR2 FQGNSA. The V and J ends lost 2 bases and 7 bases respectively, with 5 bases between them. This CDR3 has 11 amino acids. TCRdb reanalysed the 5' RACE reads using MiXCR and keeps one entry per CDR3 protein. The sample yields 25,000 to 35,000 distinct CDR3 sequences, 6.3% seen once. The V call is TRBV7-2, the J call TRBJ2-5; D remains unclear. This sequence originates from a man aged 25-45 years who received the YFV17D yellow fever vaccine. The material sequenced was PBMCs, either bulk or a sorted T-cell subset (CD4+, CD8+, memory, or dextramer-sorted; not recorded which), taken on the day of the yellow fever booster vaccination. Here the CDR3 reads CASSLIGTQYF. The CDR3 DNA reads as TGTGCCAGCAGCTTAATCGGGACCCAGTACTTC. Complete variable domain (other parts from reference TRBV7-2 and TRBJ2-5): GAGVSQSPSNKVTEKGKDVELRCDPISGHTALYWYRQSLGQGLEFLIYFQGNSAPDKSGLPSDRFSAERTGGSVSTLTIQRTQQEDSAVYLCASSLIGTQYFGPGTRLLVL.